A selection of T cell receptor beta chains follows, all from one sample in a study of chemoradiotherapy in HPV16-positive cancers. Only in-frame clones appear in the TCRdb table, and some are missing; sequencing was by immunoSEQ multiplex PCR. The sample holds more than 1,500 clones, under 90% seen once. The sequencing here drew on tumor tissue, taken from a patient who underwent chemoradiotherapy. The receptors come from a human donor with HPV-associated anogenital cancer. The CDR3 runs from the conserved cysteine through the conserved F or W. Fields, in order: CDR3 protein, V gene, J gene, CDR3 length, clone size. Size is omitted from some rows. Given values are once, few, many or a class for expanded clones.

CDR3 protein: CASSYSKINEQFF
V gene: TRBV6-6
J gene: TRBJ2-1
CDR3 length: 13
clone size: -

CDR3 protein: CASSPSGRGHNEQFF
V gene: TRBV18
J gene: TRBJ2-1
CDR3 length: 15
clone size: -

CDR3 protein: CASSLEGRGDGYTF
V gene: TRBV5-5
J gene: TRBJ1-2
CDR3 length: 14
clone size: -

CDR3 protein: CASSGQGGNTIYF
V gene: TRBV2
J gene: TRBJ1-3
CDR3 length: 13
clone size: -

CDR3 protein: CASRGLAEDTQYF
V gene: TRBV2
J gene: TRBJ2-3
CDR3 length: 13
clone size: -

CDR3 protein: CAFRTQETQYF
V gene: TRBV30
J gene: TRBJ2-5
CDR3 length: 11
clone size: -

CDR3 protein: CASSALGEGSHNTEAFF
V gene: TRBV9
J gene: TRBJ1-1
CDR3 length: 17
clone size: -

CDR3 protein: CASSSWATNEKLFF
V gene: TRBV5-4
J gene: TRBJ1-4
CDR3 length: 14
clone size: -

CDR3 protein: CASSFQSRRNEQFF
V gene: TRBV28
J gene: TRBJ2-1
CDR3 length: 14
clone size: -

CDR3 protein: CASSLGVTGELFF
V gene: TRBV11-3
J gene: TRBJ2-2
CDR3 length: 13
clone size: -

CDR3 protein: CASSRQNGVGYTF
V gene: TRBV28
J gene: TRBJ1-2
CDR3 length: 13
clone size: few

CDR3 protein: CSVENTDTQYF
V gene: TRBV29-1
J gene: TRBJ2-3
CDR3 length: 11
clone size: -

CDR3 protein: CASTGGFYEQYF
V gene: TRBV6-1
J gene: TRBJ2-7
CDR3 length: 12
clone size: once

CDR3 protein: CASSTLYPGTEAFF
V gene: TRBV19
J gene: TRBJ1-1
CDR3 length: 14
clone size: -

CDR3 protein: CASRYSNQPQHF
V gene: TRBV19
J gene: TRBJ1-5
CDR3 length: 12
clone size: -

CDR3 protein: CASGLAGGTGGNTIYF
V gene: TRBV12-5
J gene: TRBJ1-3
CDR3 length: 16
clone size: -